What follows are 6 T cell receptor beta chains derived from one specimen sequenced in a study of technical replicates of blood from a handful of donors. The table came from immunoSEQ multiplex PCR; TCRdb's copy has only in-frame clones and leaves some out. Here the sample spans fewer than 85,000 clones, 80% to 95% being singletons. Specimen: T cells isolated from PBMCs. All receptors derive from a human donor in good health.

The rearrangement uses TRBV6-5 and TRBJ1-2; 9 bases map to TRBD1. V shed 2 bases, J shed 0 bases, and the junction held 4 bases outside the gene matches. The CDR3 is 16 residues long. Germline-derived CDR1 and CDR2 are MNHEY and SVGAGI. CDR3: CASSYLGTGPNYGYTF. As DNA, the CDR3 is TGTGCCAGCAGTTACCTAGGGACAGGGCCTAACTATGGCTACACCTTC.

This clone was recorded only once. CDR3 amino acids: CASSSRSSGANVLTF. The CDR3 coding sequence is TGTGCCAGCAGCTCCCGGAGCTCTGGGGCCAACGTCCTGACTTTC. This chain uses TRBV11-3 with TRBJ2-6; D call uncertain. V dropped 4 bases and J dropped 0 bases, with 7 bases sitting between them. The CDR3 extends over 15 amino acids. The germline CDR1 and CDR2 sequences are SGHNT and YENEEA.

V and J are TRBV28 and TRBJ1-4; D unresolved. Germline CDR1 is MDHEN and CDR2 is SYDVKM. Trimming removed 6 bases at V and 0 bases at J, with 17 bases between. This CDR3 is built from 17 residues. The DNA of the CDR3 is TGTGCCAGCAGAATGGGTGCAGGCATTGCAACTAATGAAAAACTGTTTTTT. As protein: CASRMGAGIATNEKLFF.

The chain carries TRBV4-1 and TRBJ2-5; a possible D gene is TRBD2 (6 bases). Per germline, CDR1 MGHRA and CDR2 YSYEKL. This CDR3 contains 13 residues. V lost 6 bases and J lost 5, with 13 bases in between. The CDR3 nucleotides read TGCGCCAGCAGAAAGGAGGGGTGGGAGACCCAGTACTTC. Its protein is CASRKEGWETQYF.

V usage is TRBV28 and J usage is TRBJ1-2, with a weak D call TRBD1 (5 bases). The V and J ends lost 6 bases and 0 bases respectively, with 11 bases between them. This CDR3 contains 14 residues. Looked up from germline, CDR1 is MDHEN and CDR2 is SYDVKM. The CDR3 nucleotides are TGTGCCAGCAGAGGGGCAGGGACTAACTATGGCTACACCTTC. It codes for CASRGAGTNYGYTF.

V usage is TRBV11-3 and J usage is TRBJ2-5; 16 bases line up with TRBD2. V lost 5 bases to trimming and J lost 2 bases; unmatched junction nucleotides: 11. This CDR3 spans 19 amino acids. Germline V lookup: CDR1 SGHNT, CDR2 YENEEA. CDR3 protein: CASSPGLAGGLDEQETQYF. The DNA for the CDR3 is TGTGCCAGCAGCCCGGGACTAGCGGGAGGGCTAGACGAACAAGAGACCCAGTACTTC.